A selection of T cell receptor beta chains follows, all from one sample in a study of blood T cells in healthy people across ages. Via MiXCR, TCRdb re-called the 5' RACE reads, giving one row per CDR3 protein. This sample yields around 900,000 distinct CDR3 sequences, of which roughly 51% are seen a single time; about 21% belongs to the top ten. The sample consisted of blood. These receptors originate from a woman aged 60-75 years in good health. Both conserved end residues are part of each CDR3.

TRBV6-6 CASSSRSVLEETQYF
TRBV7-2 CASSLAPSGISYEQYF
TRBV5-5 CASSSRISFKQYF
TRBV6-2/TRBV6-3 CASTYPNTEAFF
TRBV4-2 CASSPLWTGLTDTQYF
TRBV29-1 CSVQGTRSGPGANVLTF
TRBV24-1 CATSDARGLTDTQYF
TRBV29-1 CSVVEGSDTQYF
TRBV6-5 CATNQPGQNYGYTF
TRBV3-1 CASSQVRAGPHETQYF
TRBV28 CASSLAGTSGGELFF
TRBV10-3 CAISGVGTSAYEQYF
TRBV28 CASSPSAGKANQPQHF
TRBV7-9 CASSLDHSYNEQFF
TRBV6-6 CASKGQGARNEQFF
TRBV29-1 CSGLGNSYNEQFF
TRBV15 CATSSTGTGSQYF